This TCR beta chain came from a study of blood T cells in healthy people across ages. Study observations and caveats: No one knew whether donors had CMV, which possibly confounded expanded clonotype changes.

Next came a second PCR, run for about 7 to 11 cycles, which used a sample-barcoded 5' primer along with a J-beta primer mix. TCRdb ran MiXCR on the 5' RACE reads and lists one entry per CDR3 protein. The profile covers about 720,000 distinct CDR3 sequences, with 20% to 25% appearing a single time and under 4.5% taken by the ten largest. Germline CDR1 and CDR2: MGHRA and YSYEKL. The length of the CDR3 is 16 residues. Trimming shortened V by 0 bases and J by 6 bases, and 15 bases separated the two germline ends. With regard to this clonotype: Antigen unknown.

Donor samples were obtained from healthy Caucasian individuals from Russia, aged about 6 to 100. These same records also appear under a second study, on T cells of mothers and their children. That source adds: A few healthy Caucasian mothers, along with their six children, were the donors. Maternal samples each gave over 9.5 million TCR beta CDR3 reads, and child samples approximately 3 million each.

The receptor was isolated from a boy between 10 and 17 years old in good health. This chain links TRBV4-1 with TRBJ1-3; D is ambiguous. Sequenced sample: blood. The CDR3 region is CASSQDYGPSANTIYF. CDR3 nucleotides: TGCGCCAGCAGCCAAGATTATGGACCCTCGGCAAACACCATATATTTT.